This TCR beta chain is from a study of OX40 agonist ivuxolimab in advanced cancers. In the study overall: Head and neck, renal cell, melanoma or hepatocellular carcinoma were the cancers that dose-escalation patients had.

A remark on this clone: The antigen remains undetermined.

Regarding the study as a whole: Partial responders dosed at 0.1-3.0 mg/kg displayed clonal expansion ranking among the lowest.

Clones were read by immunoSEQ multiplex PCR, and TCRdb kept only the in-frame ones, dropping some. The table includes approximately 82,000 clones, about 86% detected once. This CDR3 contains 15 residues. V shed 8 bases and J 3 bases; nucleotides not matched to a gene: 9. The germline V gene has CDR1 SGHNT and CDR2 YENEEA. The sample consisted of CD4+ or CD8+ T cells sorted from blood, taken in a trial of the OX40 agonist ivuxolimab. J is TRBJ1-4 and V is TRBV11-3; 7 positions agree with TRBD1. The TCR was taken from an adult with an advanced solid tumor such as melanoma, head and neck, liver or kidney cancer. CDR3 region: CASGFTGQPNEKLFF. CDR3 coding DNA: TGTGCCAGCGGATTTACGGGACAGCCTAATGAAAAACTGTTTTTT.